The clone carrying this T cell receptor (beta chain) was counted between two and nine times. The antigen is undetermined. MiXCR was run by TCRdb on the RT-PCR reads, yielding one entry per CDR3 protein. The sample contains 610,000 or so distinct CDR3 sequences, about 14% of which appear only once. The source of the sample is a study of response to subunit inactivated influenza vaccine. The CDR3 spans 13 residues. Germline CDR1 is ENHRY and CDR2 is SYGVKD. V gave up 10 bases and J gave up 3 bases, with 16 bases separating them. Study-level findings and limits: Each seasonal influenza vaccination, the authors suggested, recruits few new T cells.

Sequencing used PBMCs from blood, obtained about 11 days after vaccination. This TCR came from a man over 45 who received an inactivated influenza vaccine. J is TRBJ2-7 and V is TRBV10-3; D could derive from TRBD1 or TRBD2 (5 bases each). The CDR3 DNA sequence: TGTGCCAGCGGCCGGGACCGGAACTACGAGCAGTACTTC. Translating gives CASGRDRNYEQYF.